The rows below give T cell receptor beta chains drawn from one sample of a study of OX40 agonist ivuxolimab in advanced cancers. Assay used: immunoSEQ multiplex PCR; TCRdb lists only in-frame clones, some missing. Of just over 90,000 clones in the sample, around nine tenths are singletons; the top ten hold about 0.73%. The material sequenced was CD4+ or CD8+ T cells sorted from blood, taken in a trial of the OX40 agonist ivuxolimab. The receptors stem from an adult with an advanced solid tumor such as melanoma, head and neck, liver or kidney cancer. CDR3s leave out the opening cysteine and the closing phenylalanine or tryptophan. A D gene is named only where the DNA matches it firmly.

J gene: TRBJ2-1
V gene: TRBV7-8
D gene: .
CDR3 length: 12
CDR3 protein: ASSLAGRHNEQF

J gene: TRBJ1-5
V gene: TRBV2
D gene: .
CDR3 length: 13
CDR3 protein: ASSEFRGGNQPQH

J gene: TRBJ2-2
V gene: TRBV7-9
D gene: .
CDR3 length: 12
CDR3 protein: ASSLVRGLGELF

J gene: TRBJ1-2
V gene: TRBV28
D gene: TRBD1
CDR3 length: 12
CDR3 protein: ASIRAGGYYGYT

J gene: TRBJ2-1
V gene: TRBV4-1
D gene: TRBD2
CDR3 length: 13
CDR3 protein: ASSQLAAGYNEQF

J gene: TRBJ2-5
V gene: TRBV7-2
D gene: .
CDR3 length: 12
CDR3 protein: ASSPPGAKETQY

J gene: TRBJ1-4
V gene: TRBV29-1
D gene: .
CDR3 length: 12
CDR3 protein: SVTTELGGGKLF

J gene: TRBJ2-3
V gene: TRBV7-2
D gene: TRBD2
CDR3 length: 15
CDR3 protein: ASSLVSLAGGEDTQY

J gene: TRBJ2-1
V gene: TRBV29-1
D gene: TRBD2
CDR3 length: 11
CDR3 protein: SVSGTLTNEQF

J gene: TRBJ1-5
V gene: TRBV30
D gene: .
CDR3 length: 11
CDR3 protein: AWSGLSNQPQH

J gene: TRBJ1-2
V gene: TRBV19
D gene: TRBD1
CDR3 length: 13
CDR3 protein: ASSMGTDSYYGYT

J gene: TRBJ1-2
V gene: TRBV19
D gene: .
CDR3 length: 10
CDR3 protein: ASSQIVSGYT

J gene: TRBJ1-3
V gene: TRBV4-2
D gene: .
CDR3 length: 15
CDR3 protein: ASSQDLDLSSGNTIY

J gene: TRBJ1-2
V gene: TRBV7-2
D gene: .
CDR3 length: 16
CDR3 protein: ASSLASDTSIGDYGYT

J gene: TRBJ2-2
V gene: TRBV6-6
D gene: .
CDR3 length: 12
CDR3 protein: ASSYSWFGGELF

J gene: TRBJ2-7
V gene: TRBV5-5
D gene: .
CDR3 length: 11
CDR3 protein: ASSAGPRYEQY

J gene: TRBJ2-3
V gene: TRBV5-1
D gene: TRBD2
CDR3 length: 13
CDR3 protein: ASSLKAGGTDTQY

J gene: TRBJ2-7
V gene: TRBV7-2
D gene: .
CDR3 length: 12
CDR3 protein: ASSFTGTAYEQY

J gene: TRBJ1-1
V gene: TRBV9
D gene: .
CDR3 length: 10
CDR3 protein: ASTGPGTEAF

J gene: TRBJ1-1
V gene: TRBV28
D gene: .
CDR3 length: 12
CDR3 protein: ASSLRVVATEAF

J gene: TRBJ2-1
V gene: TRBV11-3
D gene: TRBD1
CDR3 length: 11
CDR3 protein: ASSLPGTVEQF

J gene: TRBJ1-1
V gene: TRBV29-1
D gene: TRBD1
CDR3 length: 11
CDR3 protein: SVKVLQGTEAF

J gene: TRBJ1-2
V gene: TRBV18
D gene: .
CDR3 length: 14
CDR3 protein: ASSPAIGTMGYGYT

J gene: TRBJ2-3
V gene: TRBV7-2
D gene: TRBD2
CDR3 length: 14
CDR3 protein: ASSLGRLAGTDTQY

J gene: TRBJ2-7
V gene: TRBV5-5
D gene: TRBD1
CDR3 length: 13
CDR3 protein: ASSRTGDSTYEQY

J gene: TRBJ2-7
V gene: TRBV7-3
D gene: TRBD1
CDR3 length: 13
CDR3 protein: ASSLIGTAPYEQY

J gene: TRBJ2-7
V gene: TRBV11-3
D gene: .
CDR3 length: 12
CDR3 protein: ASSLETVSYEQY